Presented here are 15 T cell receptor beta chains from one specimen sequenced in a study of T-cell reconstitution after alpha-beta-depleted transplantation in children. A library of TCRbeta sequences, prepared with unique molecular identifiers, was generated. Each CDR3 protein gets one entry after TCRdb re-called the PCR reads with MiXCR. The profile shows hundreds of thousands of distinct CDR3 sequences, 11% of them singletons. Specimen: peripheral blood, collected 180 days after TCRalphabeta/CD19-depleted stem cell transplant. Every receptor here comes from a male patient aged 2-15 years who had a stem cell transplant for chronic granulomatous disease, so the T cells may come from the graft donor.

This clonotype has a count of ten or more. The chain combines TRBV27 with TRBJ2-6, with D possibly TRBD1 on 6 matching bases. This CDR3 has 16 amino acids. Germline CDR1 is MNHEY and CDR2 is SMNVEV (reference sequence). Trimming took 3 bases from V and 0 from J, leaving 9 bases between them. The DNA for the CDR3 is TGTGCCAGCAGTTTTATAGGGGGCTCTGGGGCCAACGTCCTGACTTTC. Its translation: CASSFIGGSGANVLTF.

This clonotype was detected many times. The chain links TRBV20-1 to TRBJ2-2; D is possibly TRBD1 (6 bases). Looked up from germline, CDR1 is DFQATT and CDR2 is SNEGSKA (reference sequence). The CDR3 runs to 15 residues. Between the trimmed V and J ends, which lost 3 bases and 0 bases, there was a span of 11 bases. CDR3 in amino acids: CSAREGGTNTGELFF. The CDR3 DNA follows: TGCAGTGCTAGGGAAGGGGGAACGAACACCGGGGAGCTGTTTTTT.

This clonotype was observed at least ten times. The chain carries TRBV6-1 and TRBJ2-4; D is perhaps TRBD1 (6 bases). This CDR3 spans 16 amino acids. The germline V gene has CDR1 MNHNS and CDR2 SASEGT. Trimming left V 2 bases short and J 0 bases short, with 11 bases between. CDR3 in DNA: TGTGCCAGCAGTGAACAGGGGAAACTAGCCAAAAACATTCAGTACTTC. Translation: CASSEQGKLAKNIQYF.

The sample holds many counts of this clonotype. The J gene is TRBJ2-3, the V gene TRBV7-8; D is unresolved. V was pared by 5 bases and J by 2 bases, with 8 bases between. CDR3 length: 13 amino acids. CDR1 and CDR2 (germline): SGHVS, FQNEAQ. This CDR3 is CASSRLLTDTQYF. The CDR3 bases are TGTGCCAGCAGCCGACTGCTCACAGATACGCAGTATTTT.

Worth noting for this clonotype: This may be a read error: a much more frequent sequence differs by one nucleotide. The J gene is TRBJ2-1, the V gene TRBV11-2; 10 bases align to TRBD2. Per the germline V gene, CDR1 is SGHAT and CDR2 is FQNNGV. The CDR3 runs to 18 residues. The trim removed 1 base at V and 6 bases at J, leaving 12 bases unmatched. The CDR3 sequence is CASSLGLAGSRRVNEQFF. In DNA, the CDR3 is TGTGCCAGCAGCTTAGGACTAGCGGGTTCCAGGAGGGTCAATGAGCAGTTCTTC.

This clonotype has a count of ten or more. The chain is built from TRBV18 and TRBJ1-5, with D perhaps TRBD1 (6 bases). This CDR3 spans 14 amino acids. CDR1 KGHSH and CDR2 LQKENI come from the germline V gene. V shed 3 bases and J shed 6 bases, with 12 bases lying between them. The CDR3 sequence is CASSPLDSVQPQHF. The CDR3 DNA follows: TGTGCCAGCTCACCTTTGGACAGTGTTCAGCCCCAGCATTTT.

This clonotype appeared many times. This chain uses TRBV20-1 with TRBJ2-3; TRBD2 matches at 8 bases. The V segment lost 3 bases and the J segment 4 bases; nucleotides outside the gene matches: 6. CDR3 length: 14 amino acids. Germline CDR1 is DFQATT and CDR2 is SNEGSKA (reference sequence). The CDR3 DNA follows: TGCAGTGCTAGCTCGGGGGGGGGTGCAGATACGCAGTATTTT. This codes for CSASSGGGADTQYF.

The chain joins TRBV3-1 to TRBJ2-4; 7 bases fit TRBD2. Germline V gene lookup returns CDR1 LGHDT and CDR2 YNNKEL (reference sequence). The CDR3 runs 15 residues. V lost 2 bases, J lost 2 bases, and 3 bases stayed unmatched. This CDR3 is CASSQSGTPKNIQYF. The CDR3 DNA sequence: TGTGCCAGCAGCCAAAGCGGGACGCCCAAAAACATTCAGTACTTC.

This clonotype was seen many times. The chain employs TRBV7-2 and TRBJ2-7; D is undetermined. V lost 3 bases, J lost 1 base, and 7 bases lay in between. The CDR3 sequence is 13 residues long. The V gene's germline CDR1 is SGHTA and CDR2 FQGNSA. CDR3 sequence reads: CASSFGESYEQYF. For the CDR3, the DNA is TGTGCCAGCAGCTTTGGGGAATCCTACGAGCAGTACTTC.

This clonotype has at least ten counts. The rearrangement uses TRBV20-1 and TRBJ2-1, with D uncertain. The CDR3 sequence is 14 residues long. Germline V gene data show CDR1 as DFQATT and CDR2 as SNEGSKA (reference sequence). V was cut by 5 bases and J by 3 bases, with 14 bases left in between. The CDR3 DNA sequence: TGCAGTGCTCGCTTAGAACTTAACTACAATGAGCAGTTCTTC. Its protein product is CSARLELNYNEQFF.

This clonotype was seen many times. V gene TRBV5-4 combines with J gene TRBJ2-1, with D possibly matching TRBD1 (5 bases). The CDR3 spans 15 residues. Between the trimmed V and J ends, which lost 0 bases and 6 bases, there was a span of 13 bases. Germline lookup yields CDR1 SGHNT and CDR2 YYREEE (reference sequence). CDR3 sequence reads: CASSLDPNQGNEQFF. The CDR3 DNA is TGTGCCAGCAGCTTGGACCCCAACCAGGGCAATGAGCAGTTCTTC.

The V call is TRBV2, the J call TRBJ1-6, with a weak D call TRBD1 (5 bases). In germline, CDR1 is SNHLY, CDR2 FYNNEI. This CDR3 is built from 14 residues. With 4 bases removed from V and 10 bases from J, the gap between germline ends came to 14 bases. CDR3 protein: CASSVEGEGSPLHF. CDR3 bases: TGTGCCAGCAGTGTGGAAGGGGAAGGGTCACCCCTCCACTTT.

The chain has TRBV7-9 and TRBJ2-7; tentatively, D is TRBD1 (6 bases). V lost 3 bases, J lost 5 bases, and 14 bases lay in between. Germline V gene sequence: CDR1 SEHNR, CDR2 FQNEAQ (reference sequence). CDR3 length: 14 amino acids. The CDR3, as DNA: TGTGCCAGCAGCTTTCTGGGGGCCGCGGACGAGCAGTACTTC. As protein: CASSFLGAADEQYF.

The CDR3 sequence is CAISDSWAEAFF. CDR3 nucleotides: TGTGCCATCAGTGATTCTTGGGCTGAAGCTTTCTTT. This rearrangement joins TRBV10-3 to TRBJ1-1, with no clear D. CDR1 is ENHRY, CDR2 SYGVKD, per germline. V dropped 3 bases and J dropped 6 bases, with 8 bases sitting between them. CDR3 length: 12 amino acids.

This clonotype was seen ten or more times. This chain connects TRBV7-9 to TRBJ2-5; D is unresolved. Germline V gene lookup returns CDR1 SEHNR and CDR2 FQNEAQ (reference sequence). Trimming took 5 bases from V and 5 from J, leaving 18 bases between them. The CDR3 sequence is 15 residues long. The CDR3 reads CASSPLKGSGETQYF. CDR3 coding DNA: TGTGCCAGCAGCCCGCTCAAGGGTTCCGGGGAGACCCAGTACTTC. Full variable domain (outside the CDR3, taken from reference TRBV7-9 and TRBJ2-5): DTGVSQNPRHKITKRGQNVTFRCDPISEHNRLYWYRQTLGQGPEFLTYFQNEAQLEKSRLLSDRFSAERPKGSFSTLEIQRTEQGDSAMYLCASSPLKGSGETQYFGPGTRLLVL.